A single T cell receptor (beta chain) is shown here with its context. As yet, its antigen is unknown. These data come from a study of persistence of HIV-infected CD4 T cells. The CDR3 sequence is 14 residues long. The germline V and J ends were trimmed by 6 bases and 3 bases, with 12 bases remaining between them. CDR1 is MDHEN and CDR2 is SYDVKM in the germline V gene. Overlapping HIV-1 Gag 15-mer peptides at approximately 0.96 ug per peptide per mL were used. Sorting selected CD4+ T cells upregulating both CD40 ligand and CD69. Donors were HIV-1-infected adults who began suppressive ART during chronic infection. Study-wide results and caveats: TCRbeta richness was lower in CMV- and Gag-responding cells than in anti-CD3/anti-CD28-responding cells. Antigen-responding cells were enriched for degenerate expanded CDR3beta sequences.

The immunoSEQ assay was version 4, run in survey mode. The repertoire was sequenced with immunoSEQ multiplex PCR; TCRdb's copy has only in-frame clones and lacks some. The table includes 25,000 to 35,000 clones, approximately 66% detected once. The chain uses TRBV28 and TRBJ1-5; TRBD1 might be the D (5 bases). The sequences come from CD4+ T cells sorted from PBMCs after approximately 19-hour stimulation, collected from a patient who received antiretroviral therapy. The receptor was derived from an adult man with HIV who was CMV-seropositive. CDR3 coding DNA: TGTGCCAGCAGCAACCAGGGAGTCAATCAGCCCCAGCATTTT. It specifies CASSNQGVNQPQHF.